The 7 T cell receptor beta chains reported below all come from one sample, sequenced in a study of OX40 agonist ivuxolimab in advanced cancers. The protocol was immunoSEQ multiplex PCR, while the TCRdb copy is restricted to in-frame clones and leaves out a portion. This sample has just over 95,000 clones; approximately 85% occur once, and the top ten carry 3.5% to 4%. The sample in question was CD4+ or CD8+ T cells sorted from blood, obtained in a trial of the OX40 agonist ivuxolimab. These receptors were collected from an adult with an advanced solid tumor such as melanoma, head and neck, liver or kidney cancer.

The chain recombines TRBV2 with TRBJ2-7; D remains unclear. CDR3 size: 12 residues. V was trimmed by 5 bases and J by 7 bases, leaving 12 bases between them. Germline V gene data show CDR1 as SNHLY and CDR2 as FYNNEI. The chain's CDR3 is CASSWSLGEQYF. The CDR3 DNA sequence: TGTGCCAGCAGTTGGTCCCTGGGGGAGCAGTACTTC. Combining the CDR3 with reference TRBV2 and TRBJ2-7 gives the whole variable domain EPEVTQTPSHQVTQMGQEVILRCVPISNHLYFYWYRQILGQKVEFLVSFYNNEISEKSEIFDDQFSVERPDGSNFTLKIRSTKLEDSAMYFCASSWSLGEQYFGPGTRLTVT.

Only a few counts were recorded for this clone. This chain uses TRBV19 with TRBJ2-7, with 10 positions matching TRBD2. The ends lost 5 bases at V and 2 bases at J; junction bases unmatched: 3. CDR3 length equals 14 residues. CDR1 and CDR2 (germline): LNHDA, SQIVND (reference sequence). The DNA of the CDR3 is TGTGCCAGTAGTGGGACTAGCGTCACCTACGAGCAGTACTTC. Residues: CASSGTSVTYEQYF.

Comment on this clone: At one of its ends the junction is not consistent with the germline gene, which may arise from a read error. The chain carries TRBV7-7 and TRBJ2-1; D is possibly TRBD1 (6 bases). Germline lookup yields CDR1 SSHAT and CDR2 FNYEAQ (reference sequence). The CDR3 length is 13 residues. The CDR3 reads CASSLDRYNEQFF. CDR3 DNA: TGTGCTAGCAGCTTGGACAGATACAATGAGCAGTTCTTC.

CDR3 sequence reads: CATPKGSEEGQFF. DNA of the CDR3: TGTGCCACCCCCAAAGGTAGCGAGGAGGGGCAGTTCTTC. This chain connects TRBV11-2 to TRBJ2-1; the D gene is possibly TRBD2 (6 bases). V was cut by 10 bases and J by 12 bases, with 22 bases left in between. CDR1 SGHAT and CDR2 FQNNGV come from the germline V gene. The CDR3 is 13 residues long. The full variable domain, with the rest looked up from reference TRBV11-2 and TRBJ2-1, is EAGVAQSPRYKIIEKRQSVAFWCNPISGHATLYWYQQILGQGPKLLIQFQNNGVVDDSQLPKDRFSAERLKGVDSTLKIQPAKLEDSAVYLCATPKGSEEGQFFGPGTRLTVL.

The chain is built from TRBV27 and TRBJ2-3, with 7 nucleotides matching TRBD1. The V gene end was trimmed by 6 bases and the J gene end by 2 bases; junction bases not matched to a gene: 5. Germline V lookup: CDR1 MNHEY, CDR2 SMNVEV (reference sequence). The CDR3 covers 14 residues. The CDR3 DNA reads as TGTGCCAGCAGGAGACAGGGTTACACAGATACGCAGTATTTT. Translating gives CASRRQGYTDTQYF.

J is TRBJ1-5 and V is TRBV5-1; D possibly corresponds to TRBD1 (5 bases). Germline V gives CDR1 SGHRS, CDR2 YFSETQ. Trimming cost V 4 bases and J 6 bases, with 17 bases left between them. The CDR3 extends over 15 amino acids. The CDR3 loop reads CASSRGWGKGQPQHF. CDR3 in DNA: TGCGCCAGCAGCCGAGGTTGGGGGAAGGGTCAGCCCCAGCATTTT.

The sample holds a few counts of this clone. This rearrangement joins TRBV5-6 to TRBJ2-3; TRBD2 matches 12 bases. In germline, CDR1 is SGHDT, CDR2 YYEEEE. J lost 5 bases, V lost 3 bases, and 16 bases had no gene match. This CDR3 contains 19 residues. The CDR3 is CASSSLRASGRAFQDTQYF. CDR3 coding DNA: TGTGCCAGCAGCTCGTTGAGGGCTAGCGGGAGGGCCTTCCAAGATACGCAGTATTTT.